Below are 22 T cell receptor beta chains sequenced from a single sample in a study of blood T cell repertoires in COVID-19 (dated by TCRdb to the early 2020s). Library method: the immunoSEQ multiplex PCR assay. TCRdb stores this immuneACCESS table with in-frame sequences only. Part of the clones is absent; in the studies checked, under half of the shortfall reflects unresolved V genes, and no reason is known for the rest. This sample lists about 110,000 clones; 80% to 85% were detected once. About 4.5% of the sample lies in the top ten. What was sequenced was peripheral blood. The origin of the receptors is a man between 65 and 80 years old with acute or convalescent COVID-19.

J is TRBJ2-1 and V is TRBV7-3, with 9 bases lining up with TRBD1. Germline loops: CDR1 SGHTA, CDR2 FQGTGA. J gave up 7 bases and V 5 bases, and 9 bases lay outside the gene matches. The CDR3 extends over 15 amino acids. The DNA for the CDR3 is TGTGCCAGCAGCACCGGGACAGGGTCATTGAATGAGCAGTTCTTC. Translating it yields CASSTGTGSLNEQFF.

The J gene is TRBJ2-2, the V gene TRBV27; 8 nucleotides agree with TRBD1. V shed 0 bases and J 7 bases; nucleotides not matched to a gene: 10. The CDR3 is made up of 17 amino acids. Germline V CDR1 and CDR2: MNHEY, SMNVEV (reference sequence). CDR3 region: CASSLSFPQGAGGELFF. DNA for the CDR3: TGTGCCAGCAGTTTATCGTTCCCGCAGGGGGCAGGCGGGGAGCTGTTTTTT.

This clone was counted only a few times. The rearrangement uses TRBV6-5 and TRBJ1-4; D may be TRBD1 (6 bases). The germline V gene encodes CDR1 MNHEY and CDR2 SVGAGI. The germline V and J ends were trimmed by 6 bases and 5 bases, with 13 bases remaining between them. This CDR3 is 14 amino acids long. CDR3 nucleotide sequence: TGTGCCAGCAGGAGAGGGGGACTAAATGAAAAACTGTTTTTT. Protein sequence: CASRRGGLNEKLFF.

This clone came up a few times. V usage is TRBV5-4 and J usage is TRBJ2-7, with TRBD2 as a possible D gene (5 bases). Per germline, CDR1 SGHNT and CDR2 YYREEE (reference sequence). V dropped 4 bases and J dropped 0 bases, with 14 bases sitting between them. This CDR3 contains 15 residues. In DNA form, the CDR3 reads TGTGCCAGCAGCCCCGAAGAGGCGGGCTCCTACGAGCAGTACTTC. It translates to CASSPEEAGSYEQYF.

This clone is a singleton in its sample. V gene TRBV5-6 combines with J gene TRBJ1-4; D gene uncertain. V was clipped by 1 base and J by 0 bases, with 10 bases between them. From germline, CDR1 is SGHDT and CDR2 YYEEEE. The CDR3 runs to 16 residues. CDR3 in amino acids: CASSLNAFSTNEKLFF. The CDR3 nucleotides read TGTGCCAGCAGCTTGAATGCGTTTTCAACTAATGAAAAACTGTTTTTT.

The chain carries TRBV6-6 and TRBJ1-1; 10 positions match TRBD1. The ends lost 6 bases at V and 6 bases at J; junction bases unmatched: 7. The CDR3 is made up of 14 amino acids. Germline CDR1 reads MNHNY; CDR2 reads SVGAGI (reference sequence). The CDR3 sequence: CASSRDRGSSEAFF. DNA of the CDR3: TGTGCCAGCAGCAGGGACAGGGGCTCGTCTGAAGCTTTCTTT.

V gene TRBV27 combines with J gene TRBJ1-5; maybe TRBD1 (6 bases). The CDR3 contains 15 residues. Germline assignment: CDR1 MNHEY and CDR2 SMNVEV (reference sequence). V lost 6 bases and J 6 bases, leaving 18 bases between the germline ends. This CDR3 is CASSQGTGSSQPQHF. CDR3 DNA: TGTGCCAGCAGCCAGGGGACGGGGTCGAGTCAGCCCCAGCATTTT.

A few counts support this clone. This rearrangement joins TRBV7-2 to TRBJ1-1, with 7 bases fitting TRBD1. Germline CDR1 and CDR2: SGHTA and FQGNSA. There are 14 residues in the CDR3. V was clipped by 5 bases and J by 4 bases; unmatched bases: 7. CDR3 nucleotide sequence: TGTGCCAGCAGCCCCCAACAGGGGACCACTGAAGCTTTCTTT. Protein: CASSPQQGTTEAFF.

The chain links TRBV2 to TRBJ1-5, with no clear D. Looked up from germline, CDR1 is SNHLY and CDR2 is FYNNEI. V was clipped by 5 bases and J by 3 bases, with 8 bases between them. CDR3 length: 13 residues. CDR3 DNA: TGTGCCAGCAGTTCCCGACTCAATCAGCCCCAGCATTTT. Translated: CASSSRLNQPQHF.

This rearrangement joins TRBV14 to TRBJ1-6, with 7 bases matching TRBD1. The CDR3 contains 15 residues. CDR1 and CDR2 from the germline V gene are SGHDN and FVKESK. Trimming cost V 0 bases and J 8 bases; bases outside gene matches: 4. The chain's CDR3 is CASSQDLRGDSPLHF. Written as DNA, the CDR3 is TGTGCCAGCAGCCAAGATCTCAGGGGGGATTCACCCCTCCACTTT.

The chain recombines TRBV24-1 with TRBJ2-7; D is possibly TRBD1 (5 bases). The CDR3 contains 14 residues. CDR1 and CDR2 (germline): KGHDR, SFDVKD. The ends were cut back, 5 bases at V and 2 bases at J, with 12 bases in the middle. The CDR3 loop reads CATSARPGTYEQYF. CDR3 bases: TGTGCCACCAGTGCGAGGCCAGGGACCTACGAGCAGTACTTC.

In its sample, this clone was seen once. V usage is TRBV12-3 or TRBV12-4 and J usage is TRBJ1-4, with TRBD1 as a possible D gene (6 bases). The CDR3 has 12 residues. The V gene lost 4 bases and the J gene lost 8 bases, with 8 bases spanning the gap. The CDR3 loop reads CASSSGEEKLFF. DNA for the CDR3: TGTGCCAGCAGTTCAGGGGAGGAAAAACTGTTTTTT.

The V gene is TRBV3-1 (or the pseudogene TRBV3-2), the J gene TRBJ1-5; D is uncertain. From germline, CDR1 is LGHDT and CDR2 YNNKEL (reference sequence). Trimming cost V 4 bases and J 7 bases, with 17 bases left between them. The CDR3 is 15 amino acids. CDR3 bases: TGTGCCAGCAGCCCCCGTTTGGCAGACGGGCAGCCCCAGCATTTT. Its protein product is CASSPRLADGQPQHF.

The V call is TRBV25-1, the J call TRBJ1-4, with 10 bases aligning to TRBD1. The V gene end was trimmed by 11 bases and the J gene end by 6 bases; junction bases not matched to a gene: 6. The germline CDR1 and CDR2 sequences are MGHDK and SYGVNS. This CDR3 has 13 amino acids. Written as DNA, the CDR3 is TGTGCCGGACAGGGGGGGGTCGATGAAAAACTGTTTTTT. It specifies CAGQGGVDEKLFF.

The gene calls are TRBV2 and TRBJ1-3; 7 bases agree with TRBD1. The CDR3 spans 15 residues. The germline CDR1 and CDR2 sequences are SNHLY and FYNNEI. V lost 2 bases to trimming and J lost 4 bases; unmatched junction nucleotides: 5. In nucleotides, the CDR3 is TGTGCCAGCAGTGAACAGGGGGTGTACGGAAACACCATATATTTT. Its translation: CASSEQGVYGNTIYF.

The chain combines TRBV25-1 with TRBJ2-4; unclear D gene. CDR3 size: 13 residues. Per the germline V gene, CDR1 is MGHDK and CDR2 is SYGVNS. V was clipped by 6 bases and J by 6 bases, with 12 bases between them. Here the CDR3 reads CASSGSGINIQYF. In DNA form, the CDR3 reads TGTGCCAGCAGCGGGTCGGGTATAAACATTCAGTACTTC.

V and J are TRBV19 and TRBJ2-2; D not certain. There are 11 residues in the CDR3. V lost 5 bases and J 7 bases, leaving 5 bases between the germline ends. The V gene's germline CDR1 is LNHDA and CDR2 SQIVND (reference sequence). For the CDR3, the DNA is TGTGCCAGTAGTCGAGTCGGGGAGCTGTTTTTT. Translating it yields CASSRVGELFF.

The genes are TRBV25-1 and TRBJ1-3; 7 bases match TRBD1. Per germline, CDR1 MGHDK and CDR2 SYGVNS. CDR3 length: 12 residues. V shed 9 bases and J 9 bases; nucleotides not matched to a gene: 8. CDR3 protein: CASGGTAGTIYF. The CDR3 nucleotides read TGTGCCAGTGGTGGGACAGCGGGCACCATATATTTT.

The gene calls are TRBV5-1 and TRBJ2-2, with 13 nucleotides matching TRBD2. The V gene's germline CDR1 is SGHRS and CDR2 YFSETQ. The CDR3 totals 15 residues. V trimming: 3 bases; J trimming: 7 bases; junction bases outside the gene matches: 3. The chain's CDR3 is CASSSGLAGFGELFF. The CDR3 DNA follows: TGCGCCAGCAGCTCGGGACTAGCGGGGTTCGGGGAGCTGTTTTTT.

This CDR3 is CASSRDSIYGYTF. The DNA of the CDR3 is TGTGCCAGCAGCAGGGACAGCATCTATGGCTACACCTTC. J is TRBJ1-2 and V is TRBV3-1 (or the pseudogene TRBV3-2), with 7 bases lining up with TRBD1. The CDR3 is made up of 13 amino acids. With V trimmed by 5 bases and J by 4 bases, 4 bases remained unmatched. CDR1 LGHDT and CDR2 YNNKEL come from the germline V gene (reference sequence).

The J gene is TRBJ1-1, the V gene TRBV5-1; possible D gene TRBD1, 6 bases. The CDR3 is 17 amino acids. Per germline, CDR1 SGHRS and CDR2 YFSETQ. Trimming cost V 1 base and J 0 bases, with 16 bases left between them. CDR3 sequence reads: CASSLTGTYLMNTEAFF. The CDR3 DNA reads as TGCGCCAGCAGCTTGACAGGGACCTATCTCATGAACACTGAAGCTTTCTTT.

The rearrangement uses TRBV5-4 and TRBJ1-6; tentative D call: TRBD1 (5 bases). The CDR3 has 14 residues. V was cut by 0 bases and J by 4 bases, with 5 bases left in between. Germline CDR1 SGHNT, CDR2 YYREEE (reference sequence). The CDR3 sequence: CASSLDRYNSPLHF. For the CDR3, the DNA is TGTGCCAGCAGCTTGGACAGGTATAATTCACCCCTCCACTTT.